A single sample gave rise to the 21 T cell receptor beta chains below, sequenced in a study of blood T cells in healthy people across ages. Through a sample-barcoded 5' primer and a J-beta primer mix, a second PCR was run for about 6 to 11 cycles. MiXCR, applied by TCRdb to the 5' RACE reads, yields one record per CDR3 protein. The table lists 920,000 or so distinct CDR3 sequences, 35% to 50% of them singletons. Sequencing input: blood. These receptors all stem from a woman aged 55-70 years in good health.

This clonotype was seen once. The chain recombines TRBV6-2 or TRBV6-3 with TRBJ1-1, with 7 bases identical to TRBD1. Germline V lookup: CDR1 MNHEY, CDR2 SVGEGT. Unmatched junction bases numbered 12, after V lost 4 bases and J lost 10 bases. This CDR3 contains 14 residues. The CDR3 loop is CASSWPGQMRSAFF. The DNA of the CDR3 is TGTGCCAGCAGTTGGCCGGGACAGATGAGGTCAGCTTTCTTT.

The CDR3: CAISDLGQGRGDIQYF. For the CDR3, the DNA is TGTGCCATCAGTGACCTCGGACAGGGGAGAGGAGACATTCAGTACTTC. This chain links TRBV10-3 with TRBJ2-5, with 9 bases matching TRBD1. The J call may be incorrect, as the DNA end agrees better with TRBJ2-4. The CDR3 runs 16 residues. CDR1 and CDR2 from the germline V gene are ENHRY and SYGVKD.

The chain has TRBV11-2 and TRBJ2-5; D remains ambiguous. The germline V gene has CDR1 SGHAT and CDR2 FQNNGV. This CDR3 comprises 16 residues. Trimming pared 1 base from V and 0 bases from J, leaving 12 bases between. The CDR3 spells CASSLGQNNYQETQYF. The CDR3 DNA reads as TGTGCCAGCAGCTTAGGTCAGAACAATTACCAAGAGACCCAGTACTTC. The full variable domain, with the rest looked up from reference TRBV11-2 and TRBJ2-5, is EAGVAQSPRYKIIEKRQSVAFWCNPISGHATLYWYQQILGQGPKLLIQFQNNGVVDDSQLPKDRFSAERLKGVDSTLKIQPAKLEDSAVYLCASSLGQNNYQETQYFGPGTRLLVL.

A single count supports this clonotype. At one of its ends the junction is not consistent with the germline gene, which may arise from a read error. The V gene is TRBV4-2, the J gene TRBJ2-3, with D perhaps TRBD2 (7 bases). The CDR3 has 17 amino acids. CDR1 and CDR2 from the germline V gene are LGHNA and YNFKEQ. The CDR3 here is CASNQDPAGGGADTQYF. The CDR3 bases are TGTGCCAGCAACCAAGACCCGGCGGGCGGGGGCGCAGATACGCAGTATTTT.

This chain uses TRBV5-1 with TRBJ1-2; D unresolved. Trimming removed 0 bases from V and 5 bases from J, with 11 bases in between. The CDR3 has 14 amino acids. Germline V lookup: CDR1 SGHRS, CDR2 YFSETQ. The CDR3: CASSLGDVTYGYTF. In nucleotides, the CDR3 is TGCGCCAGCAGCTTGGGAGACGTAACTTATGGCTACACCTTC.

This clonotype appeared a few times. This chain links TRBV6-2 or TRBV6-3 with TRBJ2-7; 12 bases are a match to TRBD1. Germline V CDR1 and CDR2: MNHEY, SVGEGT. With 7 bases clipped from V and 5 bases from J, the junction kept 18 bases outside the gene matches. The CDR3 loop spans 18 amino acids. CDR3 nucleotide sequence: TGTGCCAGCACTTTACGGGGAACCGGGACAGGGGGCTGGGACGAGCAGTACTTC. The encoded protein is CASTLRGTGTGGWDEQYF.

The rearrangement uses TRBV18 and TRBJ1-1; 7 positions match TRBD1. V was pared by 5 bases and J by 5 bases, with 8 bases of the junction left unmatched. This CDR3 is 14 amino acids long. Germline CDR1 is KGHSH and CDR2 is LQKENI. As DNA, the CDR3 is TGTGCCAGCTCAACGTCAGGGGGGGCAACTGAAGCTTTCTTT. It encodes CASSTSGGATEAFF.

This chain links TRBV4-1 with TRBJ1-1; 7 nucleotides line up with TRBD1. The V gene's germline CDR1 is MGHRA and CDR2 YSYEKL. This CDR3 has 12 amino acids. Unmatched junction bases numbered 5, after V lost 5 bases and J lost 8 bases. CDR3 coding DNA: TGCGCCAGCAGCACCCGGGACAGCGAAGCTTTCTTT. The encoded protein is CASSTRDSEAFF.

This clonotype appeared many times. V usage is TRBV20-1 and J usage is TRBJ2-7; maybe TRBD2 (7 bases). The CDR3 runs to 15 residues. V lost 2 bases and J lost 2, with 16 bases in between. Looked up from germline, CDR1 is DFQATT and CDR2 is SNEGSKA (reference sequence). CDR3 region: CSARSRGANTYEQYF. CDR3 DNA sequence: TGCAGTGCTAGATCCCGGGGGGCGAATACCTACGAGCAGTACTTC.

This clonotype was counted ten times or more. This chain uses TRBV14 with TRBJ1-4, with 8 bases matching TRBD1. Germline V gene sequence: CDR1 SGHDN, CDR2 FVKESK. With 2 bases clipped from V and 7 bases from J, the junction kept 9 bases outside the gene matches. CDR3 length: 16 amino acids. This chain's CDR3 is CASSQRGTGGAEKLFF. CDR3 nucleotides: TGTGCCAGCAGCCAACGAGGAACAGGGGGGGCTGAAAAACTGTTTTTT.

This clonotype has a count of ten or more. The V gene is TRBV28, the J gene TRBJ2-1, with 7 bases that match TRBD2. The CDR3 totals 15 residues. Germline V gives CDR1 MDHEN, CDR2 SYDVKM. The V gene end was trimmed by 2 bases and the J gene end by 2 bases; junction bases not matched to a gene: 3. The CDR3 loop is CASSLGGSTYNEQFF. CDR3 DNA: TGTGCCAGCAGTTTAGGCGGGAGTACCTACAATGAGCAGTTCTTC. Based on the CDR3 plus reference TRBV28 and TRBJ2-1, the full variable domain is DVKVTQSSRYLVKRTGEKVFLECVQDMDHENMFWYRQDPGLGLRLIYFSYDVKMKEKGDIPEGYSVSREKKERFSLILESASTNQTSMYLCASSLGGSTYNEQFFGPGTRLTVL.

J is TRBJ2-1 and V is TRBV7-2; the D is unclear. V lost 1 base and J 2 bases, leaving 9 bases between the germline ends. From germline, CDR1 is SGHTA and CDR2 FQGNSA. This CDR3 is built from 15 residues. This CDR3 reads CASSLGAATYNEQFF. The CDR3 coding sequence is TGTGCCAGCAGCTTAGGGGCAGCCACCTACAATGAGCAGTTCTTC.

The rearrangement links TRBV5-1 to TRBJ2-1; possibly TRBD1 or TRBD2 for D (5 bases each). Germline V gene lookup returns CDR1 SGHRS and CDR2 YFSETQ. The CDR3 covers 16 residues. The ends were cut back, 2 bases at V and 9 bases at J, with 21 bases in the middle. For the CDR3, the DNA is TGCGCCAGCAGCTTAACCGGGACGAAAGTCATAATTGAGCAGTTCTTC. This gives the protein CASSLTGTKVIIEQFF.

This sequence joins TRBV5-1 and TRBJ1-6; the D is unclear. Germline V gives CDR1 SGHRS, CDR2 YFSETQ. This CDR3 is 14 amino acids long. The ends were cut back, 6 bases at V and 9 bases at J, with 16 bases in the middle. Here the CDR3 reads CASNSEAGGSPLHF. The CDR3 nucleotides are TGCGCCAGCAACTCAGAGGCAGGAGGTTCACCCCTCCACTTT.

The CDR3 protein is CSAARDGSTDTQYF. The DNA for the CDR3 is TGCAGTGCTGCACGCGACGGGTCCACAGATACGCAGTATTTT. The J gene is TRBJ2-3, the V gene TRBV20-1; D remains unclear. The CDR3 contains 14 residues. Germline CDR1 reads DFQATT; CDR2 reads SNEGSKA (reference sequence). V lost 5 bases and J lost 2, with 14 bases in between.

The chain links TRBV5-1 to TRBJ2-5; 9 bases map to TRBD2. CDR1 and CDR2 (germline): SGHRS, YFSETQ. Trimming at V came to 2 bases and at J to 3 bases, leaving 8 bases not matched to a gene. The CDR3 sequence is 16 residues long. The CDR3 sequence: CASSFQASGTEETQYF. CDR3 nucleotide sequence: TGCGCCAGCAGCTTCCAGGCTAGCGGGACTGAAGAGACCCAGTACTTC.

The rearrangement uses TRBV20-1 and TRBJ2-3; D tentatively fits TRBD1 or TRBD2 (6 bases each). Germline V gives CDR1 DFQATT, CDR2 SNEGSKA (reference sequence). V gave up 4 bases and J gave up 1 base, with 9 bases separating them. The CDR3 covers 13 residues. This CDR3 is CSAKGGGTDTQYF. CDR3 coding DNA: TGCAGTGCTAAGGGGGGCGGCACAGATACGCAGTATTTT.

The V call is TRBV4-2, the J call TRBJ2-3; D call uncertain. Per germline, CDR1 LGHNA and CDR2 YNFKEQ. CDR3 size: 13 residues. V was cut by 6 bases and J by 1 base, with 8 bases left in between. The CDR3 bases are TGTGCCAGCAGGGAGACTGGCACAGATACGCAGTATTTT. Translated, it gives CASRETGTDTQYF.

The gene calls are TRBV12-3 or TRBV12-4 and TRBJ2-5, with 8 bases lining up with TRBD2. V was clipped by 6 bases and J by 11 bases; unmatched bases: 14. There are 14 residues in the CDR3. The CDR3 DNA is TGTGCCAGCAGCCTGGGACTAGTGGGAGGCCCGCAGTACTTC. This gives the protein CASSLGLVGGPQYF.

This clonotype was recorded once. The rearrangement joins TRBV12-3 or TRBV12-4 to TRBJ2-3; a weak D match, TRBD2 (5 bases). Trimming stripped 6 bases from V and 3 bases from J, with 13 bases between. CDR3 size: 14 residues. CDR3 bases: TGTGCCAGCAGCCGAGGGCACAGTACAGATACGCAGTATTTT. This sequence encodes CASSRGHSTDTQYF.

In this sample, this clonotype turned up a few times. The genes are TRBV7-2 and TRBJ2-5, with D perhaps TRBD1 or TRBD2 (5 bases each). Germline lookup yields CDR1 SGHTA and CDR2 FQGNSA. This CDR3 spans 12 amino acids. The V gene lost 6 bases and the J gene lost 12 bases, with 17 bases spanning the gap. The CDR3 DNA follows: TGTGCCAGCAGTCAACGGGGCGGCGAGGAGTACTTC. Amino acids: CASSQRGGEEYF.